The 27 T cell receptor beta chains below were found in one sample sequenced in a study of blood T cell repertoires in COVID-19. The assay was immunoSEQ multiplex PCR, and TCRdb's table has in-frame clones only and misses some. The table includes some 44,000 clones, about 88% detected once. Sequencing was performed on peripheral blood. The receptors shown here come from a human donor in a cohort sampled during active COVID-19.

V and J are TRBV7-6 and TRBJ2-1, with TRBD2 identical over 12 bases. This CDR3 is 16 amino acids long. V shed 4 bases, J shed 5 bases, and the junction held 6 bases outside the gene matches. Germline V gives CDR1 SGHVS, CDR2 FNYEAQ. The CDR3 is CASSSTSGGFDNEQFF. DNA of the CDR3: TGTGCCAGCAGCTCCACTAGCGGGGGGTTCGACAATGAGCAGTTCTTC.

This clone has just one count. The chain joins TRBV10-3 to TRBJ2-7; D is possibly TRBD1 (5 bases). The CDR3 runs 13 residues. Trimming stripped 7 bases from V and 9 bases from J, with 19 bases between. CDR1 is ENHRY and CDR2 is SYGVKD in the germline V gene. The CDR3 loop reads CAITADQGWVQYF. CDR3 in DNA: TGTGCCATCACGGCGGACCAGGGATGGGTGCAGTACTTC.

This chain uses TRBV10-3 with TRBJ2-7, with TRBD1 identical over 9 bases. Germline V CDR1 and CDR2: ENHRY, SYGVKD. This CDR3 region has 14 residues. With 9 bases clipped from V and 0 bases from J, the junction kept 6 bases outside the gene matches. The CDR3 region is CAMRPGQGSYEQYF. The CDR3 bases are TGTGCCATGAGACCGGGACAGGGCTCCTACGAGCAGTACTTC.

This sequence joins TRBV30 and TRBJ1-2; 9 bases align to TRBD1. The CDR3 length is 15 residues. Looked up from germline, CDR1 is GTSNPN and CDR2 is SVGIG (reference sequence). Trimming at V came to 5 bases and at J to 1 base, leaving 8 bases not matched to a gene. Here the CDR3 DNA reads TGTGCCTGGGAGGACAGGGGCCAACTTAACTATGGCTACACCTTC. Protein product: CAWEDRGQLNYGYTF.

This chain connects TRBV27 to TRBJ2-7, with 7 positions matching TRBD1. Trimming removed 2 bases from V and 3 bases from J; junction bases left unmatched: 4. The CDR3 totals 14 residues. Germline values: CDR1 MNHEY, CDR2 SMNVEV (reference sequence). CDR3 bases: TGTGCCAGCAGTTTAAAGGGACAGTACTACGAGCAGTACTTC. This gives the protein CASSLKGQYYEQYF.

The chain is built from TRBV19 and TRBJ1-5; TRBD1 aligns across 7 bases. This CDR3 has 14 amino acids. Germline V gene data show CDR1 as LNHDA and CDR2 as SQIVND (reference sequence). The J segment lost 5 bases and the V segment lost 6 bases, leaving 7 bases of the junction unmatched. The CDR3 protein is CASSRQGRDQPQHF. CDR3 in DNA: TGTGCCAGTAGCAGACAGGGACGTGATCAGCCCCAGCATTTT.

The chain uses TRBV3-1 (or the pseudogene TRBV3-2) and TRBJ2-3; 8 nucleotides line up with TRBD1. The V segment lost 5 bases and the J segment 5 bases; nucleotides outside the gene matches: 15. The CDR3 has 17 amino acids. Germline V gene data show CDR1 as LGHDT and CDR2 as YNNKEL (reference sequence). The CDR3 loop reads CASSARGGQGRIDTQYF. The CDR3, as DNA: TGTGCCAGCAGCGCTAGGGGAGGACAGGGACGAATAGATACGCAGTATTTT.

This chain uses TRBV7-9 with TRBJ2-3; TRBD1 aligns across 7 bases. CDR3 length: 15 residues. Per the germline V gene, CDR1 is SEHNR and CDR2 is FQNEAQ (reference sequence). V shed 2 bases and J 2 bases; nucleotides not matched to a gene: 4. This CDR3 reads CASSLTTGTTDTQYF. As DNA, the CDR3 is TGTGCCAGCAGCTTAACGACAGGGACCACAGATACGCAGTATTTT.

CDR3 in amino acids: CASSLEGWLAGAFTDTQYF. The CDR3 bases are TGTGCCAGCAGCTTGGAAGGGTGGCTAGCGGGGGCGTTCACAGATACGCAGTATTTT. The chain is built from TRBV5-4 and TRBJ2-3; 10 nucleotides line up with TRBD2. CDR1 and CDR2 from the germline V gene are SGHNT and YYREEE (reference sequence). The CDR3 is 19 residues long. V lost 0 bases to trimming and J lost 2 bases; unmatched junction nucleotides: 12. The full variable domain, its missing parts supplied by reference TRBV5-4 and TRBJ2-3, is ETGVTQSPTHLIKTRGQQVTLRCSSQSGHNTVSWYQQALGQGPQFIFQYYREEENGRGNFPPRFSGLQFPNYSSELNVNALELDDSALYLCASSLEGWLAGAFTDTQYFGPGTRLTVL.

This CDR3 is CASSYRGTETQYF. CDR3 DNA sequence: TGTGCCAGCAGCTACCGGGGGACGGAGACCCAGTACTTC. The J gene is TRBJ2-5, the V gene TRBV11-2; TRBD2 might be the D (6 bases). This CDR3 region has 13 residues. The germline V and J ends were trimmed by 4 bases and 5 bases, with 11 bases remaining between them. CDR1 and CDR2 (germline): SGHAT, FQNNGV.

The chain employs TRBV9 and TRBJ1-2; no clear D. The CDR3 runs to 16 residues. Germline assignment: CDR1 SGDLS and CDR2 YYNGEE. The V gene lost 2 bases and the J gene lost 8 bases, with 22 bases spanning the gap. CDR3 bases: TGTGCCAGCAGCGTCTTAGCGGCTGACCGACTGGGAGGCTACACCTTC. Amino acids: CASSVLAADRLGGYTF.

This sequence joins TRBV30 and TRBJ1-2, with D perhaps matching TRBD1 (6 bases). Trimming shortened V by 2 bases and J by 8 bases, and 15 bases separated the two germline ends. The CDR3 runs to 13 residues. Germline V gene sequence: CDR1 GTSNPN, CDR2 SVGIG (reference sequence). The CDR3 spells CAWSLGRGRGYTF. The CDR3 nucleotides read TGTGCCTGGAGTCTGGGCAGGGGTCGGGGCTACACCTTC.

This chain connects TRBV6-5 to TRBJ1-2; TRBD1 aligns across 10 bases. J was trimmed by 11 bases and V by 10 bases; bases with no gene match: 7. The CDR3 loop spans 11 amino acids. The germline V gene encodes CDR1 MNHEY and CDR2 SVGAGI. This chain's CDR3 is CATYRQGAYTF. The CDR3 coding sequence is TGTGCCACGTACAGACAGGGGGCATACACCTTC.

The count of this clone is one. CDR3 in amino acids: CASSLRSGVKETQYF. The CDR3 DNA is TGTGCCAGCAGCTTGCGTAGCGGGGTTAAAGAGACCCAGTACTTC. The chain has TRBV5-6 and TRBJ2-5; 8 bases fit TRBD2. The V segment lost 1 base and the J segment 3 bases; nucleotides outside the gene matches: 5. Germline V gene lookup returns CDR1 SGHDT and CDR2 YYEEEE. The CDR3 spans 15 residues.

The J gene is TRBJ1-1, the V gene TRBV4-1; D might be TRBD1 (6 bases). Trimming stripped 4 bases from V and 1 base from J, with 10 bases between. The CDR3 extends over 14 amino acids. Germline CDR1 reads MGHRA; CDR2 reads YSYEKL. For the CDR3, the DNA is TGCGCCAGCAGCCCCGGACAGTGGAACACTGAAGCTTTCTTT. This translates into CASSPGQWNTEAFF.

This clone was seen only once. The CDR3 sequence is CASSPPGGTLYNEQFF. The CDR3 DNA reads as TGTGCCAGCTCACCCCCCGGCGGAACCCTCTACAATGAGCAGTTCTTC. The chain employs TRBV18 and TRBJ2-1; D ambiguous. Germline values: CDR1 KGHSH, CDR2 LQKENI. V lost 3 bases and J lost 3, with 15 bases in between. CDR3 length: 16 residues.

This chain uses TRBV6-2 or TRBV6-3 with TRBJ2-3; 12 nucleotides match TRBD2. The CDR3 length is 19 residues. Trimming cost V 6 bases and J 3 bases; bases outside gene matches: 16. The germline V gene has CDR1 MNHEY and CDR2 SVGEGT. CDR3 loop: CASSFRRASGGAGTDTQYF. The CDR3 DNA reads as TGTGCCAGCAGCTTCCGGAGGGCTAGCGGGGGGGCCGGGACAGATACGCAGTATTTT.

Written as DNA, the CDR3 is TGTGCCAGCAGCCAAGGACAGGACAGCCTCTACGAGCAGTACTTC. Translating it yields CASSQGQDSLYEQYF. The J gene is TRBJ2-7, the V gene TRBV14, with D maybe TRBD1 (6 bases). The CDR3 consists of 15 residues. Trimming left V 1 base short and J 3 bases short, with 13 bases between. CDR1 SGHDN and CDR2 FVKESK come from the germline V gene.

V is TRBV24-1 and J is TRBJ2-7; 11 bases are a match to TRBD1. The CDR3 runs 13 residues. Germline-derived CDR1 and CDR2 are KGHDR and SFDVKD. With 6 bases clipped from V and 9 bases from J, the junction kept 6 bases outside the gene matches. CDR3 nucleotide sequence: TGTGCCACCAGTCCAGGGGGGACAGGGGGGCAGTACTTC. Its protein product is CATSPGGTGGQYF.

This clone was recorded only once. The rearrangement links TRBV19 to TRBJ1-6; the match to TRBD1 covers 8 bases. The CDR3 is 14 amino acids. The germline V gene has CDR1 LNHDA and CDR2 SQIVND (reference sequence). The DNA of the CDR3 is TGTGCGCGGACAGGGAGCTCCTATAATTCACCCCTCCACTTT. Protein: CARTGSSYNSPLHF.

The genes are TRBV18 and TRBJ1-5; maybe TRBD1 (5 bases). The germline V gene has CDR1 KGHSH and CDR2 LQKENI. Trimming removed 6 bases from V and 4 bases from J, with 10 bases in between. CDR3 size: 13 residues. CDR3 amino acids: CASSENRNQPQHF. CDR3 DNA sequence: TGTGCCAGCTCCGAGAACAGGAATCAGCCCCAGCATTTT.

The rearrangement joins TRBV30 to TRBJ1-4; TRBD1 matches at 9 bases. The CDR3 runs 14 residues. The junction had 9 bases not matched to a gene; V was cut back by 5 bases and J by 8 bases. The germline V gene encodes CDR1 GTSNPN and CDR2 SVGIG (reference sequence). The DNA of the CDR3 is TGTGCCTGGGCCCTCGGGACAGGGAAGGAAAAACTGTTTTTT. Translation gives CAWALGTGKEKLFF.

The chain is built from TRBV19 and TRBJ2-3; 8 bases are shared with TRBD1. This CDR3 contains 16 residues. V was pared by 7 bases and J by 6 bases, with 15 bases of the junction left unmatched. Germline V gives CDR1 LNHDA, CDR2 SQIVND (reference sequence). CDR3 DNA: TGTGCCAGTAACTTCGGGACAGGATTATATTTGGATACGCAGTATTTT. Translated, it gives CASNFGTGLYLDTQYF.

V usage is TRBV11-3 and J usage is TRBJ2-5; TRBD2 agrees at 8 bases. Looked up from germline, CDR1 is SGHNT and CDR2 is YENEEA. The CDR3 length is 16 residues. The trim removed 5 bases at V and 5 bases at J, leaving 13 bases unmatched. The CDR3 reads CASSPGTGGPLETQYF. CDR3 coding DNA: TGTGCCAGCAGCCCCGGGACGGGGGGGCCCTTGGAGACCCAGTACTTC.

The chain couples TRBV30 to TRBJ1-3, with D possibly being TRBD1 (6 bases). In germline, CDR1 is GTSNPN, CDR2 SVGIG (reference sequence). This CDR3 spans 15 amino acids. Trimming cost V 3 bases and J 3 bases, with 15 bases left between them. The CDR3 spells CAWRELWGLGNTIYF. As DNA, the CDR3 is TGTGCCTGGAGGGAGCTTTGGGGGCTTGGAAACACCATATATTTT.

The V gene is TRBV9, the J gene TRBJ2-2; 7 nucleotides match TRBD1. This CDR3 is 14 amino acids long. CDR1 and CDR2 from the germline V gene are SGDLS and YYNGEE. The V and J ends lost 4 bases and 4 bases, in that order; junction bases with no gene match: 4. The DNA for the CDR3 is TGTGCCAGCAGCTTGACAGGGCCCACCGGGGAGCTGTTTTTT. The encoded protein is CASSLTGPTGELFF. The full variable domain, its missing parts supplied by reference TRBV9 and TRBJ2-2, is DSGVTQTPKHLITATGQRVTLRCSPRSGDLSVYWYQQSLDQGLQFLIQYYNGEERAKGNILERFSAQQFPDLHSELNLSSLELGDSALYFCASSLTGPTGELFFGEGSRLTVL.

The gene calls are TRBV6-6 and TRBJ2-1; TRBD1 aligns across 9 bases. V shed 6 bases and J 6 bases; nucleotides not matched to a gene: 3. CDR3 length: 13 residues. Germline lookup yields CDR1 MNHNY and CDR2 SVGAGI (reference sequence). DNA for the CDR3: TGTGCCAGCAGGGGGACAGGGAGCAATGAGCAGTTCTTC. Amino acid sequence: CASRGTGSNEQFF.